These 20 T cell receptor beta chains were sequenced from one sample in a study of blood T cell repertoires in COVID-19. Clones were read by immunoSEQ multiplex PCR, and TCRdb kept only the in-frame ones, dropping some. The sample lists roughly 210,000 clones, roughly 80% occurring once. The material sequenced was peripheral blood. The receptor set was obtained from a woman older than 75 with COVID-19, enrolled during active disease.

V is TRBV3-1 (or the pseudogene TRBV3-2) and J is TRBJ2-7; a weak D match, TRBD1 (5 bases). The V end lost 3 bases, the J end lost 12 bases, and 12 bases lay between the germline ends. This CDR3 has 11 amino acids. The germline V gene has CDR1 LGHDT and CDR2 YNNKEL (reference sequence). The CDR3, as DNA: TGTGCCAGCAGCCAGCGGACAAGGACGTACTTC. This sequence encodes CASSQRTRTYF.

The V gene is TRBV2, the J gene TRBJ1-6; no clear D gene. V gave up 7 bases and J gave up 2 bases, with 9 bases separating them. CDR3 length: 14 amino acids. Germline V lookup: CDR1 SNHLY, CDR2 FYNNEI. CDR3 protein: CASKPQAYNSPLHF. The CDR3 coding sequence is TGTGCCAGCAAGCCCCAGGCCTATAATTCACCCCTCCACTTT.

The chain links TRBV6-6 to TRBJ1-1; D gene uncertain. V lost 6 bases and J lost 0, with 5 bases in between. The CDR3 runs to 12 residues. CDR1 is MNHNY, CDR2 SVGAGI, per germline (reference sequence). The CDR3 nucleotides are TGTGCCAGCAGATCCATGAACACTGAAGCTTTCTTT. Protein product: CASRSMNTEAFF.

Comments on this clone: This sample includes further DNA sequences coding for the same CDR3. This chain joins TRBV6-1 and TRBJ2-7, with 10 nucleotides matching TRBD1. V dropped 3 bases and J dropped 0; count of bases not matched to a gene: 2. The CDR3 covers 15 residues. Germline CDR1 and CDR2: MNHNS and SASEGT. CDR3 loop: CASSDRTGGSYEQYV. For the CDR3, the DNA is TGTGCCAGCAGTGATCGGACAGGGGGCTCCTACGAGCAGTACGTC.

V and J are TRBV15 and TRBJ2-1; the D is unclear. CDR3 size: 12 residues. Trimming took 1 base from V and 9 from J, leaving 7 bases between them. Germline assignment: CDR1 LNHNV and CDR2 YYDKDF (reference sequence). This CDR3 is CATSRGGGEQFF. For the CDR3, the DNA is TGTGCCACCAGCAGAGGCGGCGGTGAGCAGTTCTTC.

The chain uses TRBV7-9 and TRBJ2-3; tentative D call: TRBD1 (7 bases). The germline V gene has CDR1 SEHNR and CDR2 FQNEAQ (reference sequence). CDR3 length equals 12 residues. Trimming removed 11 bases from V and 4 bases from J, with 13 bases in between. The CDR3 is CAGGTEPDTQYF. The DNA of the CDR3 is TGTGCCGGGGGGACAGAGCCAGATACGCAGTATTTT.

The chain joins TRBV10-3 to TRBJ1-2; 7 bases fit TRBD1. Germline CDR1 is ENHRY and CDR2 is SYGVKD. J lost 8 bases, V lost 6 bases, and 12 bases had no gene match. This CDR3 region has 14 residues. CDR3 protein: CAIRGTESVPGYTF. CDR3 coding DNA: TGTGCCATCAGAGGGACAGAAAGTGTCCCAGGCTACACCTTC.

The J gene is TRBJ2-3, the V gene TRBV29-1; 15 nucleotides align to TRBD2. V was clipped by 7 bases and J by 5 bases; unmatched bases: 4. This CDR3 has 14 residues. Per germline, CDR1 SQVTM and CDR2 ANQGSEA. The CDR3 sequence: CSGAGLAGGDTQYF. In DNA form, the CDR3 reads TGCAGCGGCGCGGGACTAGCGGGGGGAGATACGCAGTATTTT.

The J gene is TRBJ1-1, the V gene TRBV2; the match to TRBD1 covers 8 bases. Trimming removed 8 bases from V and 0 bases from J; junction bases left unmatched: 8. The germline V gene has CDR1 SNHLY and CDR2 FYNNEI. The CDR3 consists of 15 residues. Here the CDR3 DNA reads TGTGCCAGCGGTGCAGGGGGCATCGTGAACACTGAAGCTTTCTTT. It encodes CASGAGGIVNTEAFF.

The chain is built from TRBV15 and TRBJ1-1, with TRBD1 as a possible D gene (5 bases). V shed 0 bases and J shed 11 bases, with 16 bases lying between them. CDR1 LNHNV and CDR2 YYDKDF come from the germline V gene (reference sequence). This CDR3 contains 14 residues. CDR3 amino acids: CATSRDLVAGLAFF. CDR3 in DNA: TGTGCCACCAGCAGAGATCTTGTCGCAGGGTTGGCTTTCTTT.

J is TRBJ1-1 and V is TRBV6-5, with D perhaps matching TRBD1 (6 bases). The CDR3 runs to 14 residues. The germline V and J ends were trimmed by 6 bases and 3 bases, with 14 bases remaining between them. From germline, CDR1 is MNHEY and CDR2 SVGAGI. The CDR3, as DNA: TGTGCCAGCAGGAGGGGGGGATCGGACACTGAAGCTTTCTTT. It codes for CASRRGGSDTEAFF.

The chain combines TRBV27 with TRBJ1-1; D is ambiguous. The germline gives CDR1 MNHEY, CDR2 SMNVEV (reference sequence). This CDR3 is 15 amino acids long. Between the trimmed V and J ends, which lost 0 bases and 0 bases, there was a span of 8 bases. The CDR3 nucleotides are TGTGCCAGCAGTTTATCGGCATACATGAACACTGAAGCTTTCTTT. This translates into CASSLSAYMNTEAFF.

The chain uses TRBV11-2 and TRBJ2-2; no clear D. The V gene's germline CDR1 is SGHAT and CDR2 FQNNGV. V was trimmed by 1 base and J by 7 bases, leaving 7 bases between them. The CDR3 covers 13 residues. The CDR3 is CASSLAGYGELFF. DNA of the CDR3: TGTGCCAGCAGCTTAGCCGGTTACGGGGAGCTGTTTTTT.

This sequence joins TRBV29-1 and TRBJ1-1; 8 nucleotides agree with TRBD1. The CDR3 is 14 residues long. V gave up 5 bases and J gave up 6 bases; unmatched junction bases: 11. Germline loops: CDR1 SQVTM, CDR2 ANQGSEA. CDR3 protein: CSVTGQGLYAEAFF. In DNA, the CDR3 is TGCAGCGTTACTGGACAGGGTCTATACGCTGAAGCTTTCTTT.

This clone was counted between two and nine times. The chain is built from TRBV29-1 and TRBJ1-1; 7 bases match TRBD1. CDR1 and CDR2 from the germline V gene are SQVTM and ANQGSEA. J was trimmed by 4 bases and V by 1 base; bases with no gene match: 3. The CDR3 totals 13 residues. CDR3 in amino acids: CSVEAGGGTEAFF. In DNA form, the CDR3 reads TGCAGCGTTGAAGCAGGGGGAGGCACTGAAGCTTTCTTT.

The rearrangement uses TRBV28 and TRBJ1-6; D unclear. The CDR3 totals 15 residues. Germline V lookup: CDR1 MDHEN, CDR2 SYDVKM. V was shortened by 3 bases and J by 2 bases, with 8 bases between the two germline ends. The CDR3 is CASSFFQTYNSPLHF. The CDR3 DNA sequence: TGTGCCAGCAGTTTTTTCCAGACCTATAATTCACCCCTCCACTTT.

The V call is TRBV5-4, the J call TRBJ2-3, with D perhaps matching TRBD1 (6 bases). V was clipped by 4 bases and J by 0 bases, with 15 bases between them. The CDR3 is 16 amino acids. CDR1 and CDR2 (germline): SGHNT, YYREEE (reference sequence). CDR3 in DNA: TGTGCCAGCAGCCCACGTCAGGGGTCTAGCACAGATACGCAGTATTTT. This encodes CASSPRQGSSTDTQYF.

The V gene is TRBV18, the J gene TRBJ2-3; D gene ambiguous. CDR1 is KGHSH, CDR2 LQKENI, per germline. Deletions cut 3 bases from V and 7 bases from J, with 11 bases between. The CDR3 spans 13 residues. The CDR3 sequence: CASSPPSDHTQYF. The CDR3 coding sequence is TGTGCCAGCTCACCGCCGAGCGACCATACGCAGTATTTT.

This chain links TRBV4-1 with TRBJ1-1, with D possibly matching TRBD1 (5 bases). The germline V gene encodes CDR1 MGHRA and CDR2 YSYEKL. V was shortened by 0 bases and J by 0 bases, with 14 bases between the two germline ends. CDR3 size: 17 residues. CDR3 bases: TGCGCCAGCAGCCAAGATCGGGCAGGGCTGATGAACACTGAAGCTTTCTTT. Its translation: CASSQDRAGLMNTEAFF.

This chain links TRBV28 with TRBJ1-4; no clear D gene. V lost 6 bases to trimming and J lost 5 bases, with 10 bases between them. This CDR3 has 13 amino acids. CDR1 and CDR2 (germline): MDHEN, SYDVKM. The CDR3 nucleotides read TGTGCCAGCAGCCCCGTGGGCAATGAAAAACTGTTTTTT. It is translated as CASSPVGNEKLFF.